Sequencing of this T cell receptor (beta chain) was carried out in a study of T cells in Graves' hyperthyroidism and ophthalmopathy. This clonotype was observed a handful of times. Trimming pared 4 bases from V and 0 bases from J, leaving 10 bases between. Germline V lookup: CDR1 DFQATT, CDR2 SNEGSKA (reference sequence). The CDR3 has 15 residues. Amplification yielded TCR beta CDR3 regions, with RNA transcripts as the source. TCR CDR3 underwent first-round RT-PCR with the HTBI primer set. Using its own MiXCR run on the multiplex PCR reads, TCRdb lists one record per CDR3 protein. The sample gives 350,000 to 450,000 distinct CDR3 sequences, roughly 13% of which show up once; roughly 9.6% is in the top ten.

This chain links TRBV20-1 with TRBJ1-6, with D uncertain. The sequence was obtained from a woman in her sixties with Graves' hyperthyroidism. Sequenced input: blood. CDR3: CSATPRLSYNSPLHF. In DNA, the CDR3 is TGCAGTGCTACCCCCCGCCTCTCCTATAATTCACCCCTCCACTTT.